The 24 T cell receptor beta chains in this list originate from one sample, sequenced in a study of blood T cell repertoires in COVID-19. Clones were read by immunoSEQ multiplex PCR, and TCRdb kept only the in-frame ones, dropping some. In the table there are 180,000 or so clones, 70% to 90% of which are singletons. Sequencing was carried out using peripheral blood. All receptors come from a man aged 55 to 69 with acute or convalescent COVID-19.

The chain carries TRBV24-1 and TRBJ2-5, with D possibly matching TRBD1 (6 bases). The CDR3 is made up of 15 amino acids. Germline V CDR1 and CDR2: KGHDR, SFDVKD. V was pared by 2 bases and J by 2 bases, with 11 bases between. CDR3 residues: CATSDSGQMQETQYF. The CDR3 DNA reads TGTGCCACCAGTGATTCCGGACAGATGCAAGAGACCCAGTACTTC.

The rearrangement joins TRBV27 to TRBJ2-1; tentative D call: TRBD2 (6 bases). Germline CDR1 reads MNHEY; CDR2 reads SMNVEV (reference sequence). Deletions cut 1 base from V and 0 bases from J, with 16 bases between. The CDR3 is 18 residues long. Here the CDR3 DNA reads TGTGCCAGCAGTTTATATGTGGGAGGAGGGCTCTCCTACAATGAGCAGTTCTTC. This codes for CASSLYVGGGLSYNEQFF.

The V gene is TRBV29-1, the J gene TRBJ2-7; possible D gene TRBD1, 6 bases. CDR3 length: 12 amino acids. With 4 bases removed from V and 1 base from J, the gap between germline ends came to 8 bases. CDR1 is SQVTM and CDR2 is ANQGSEA in the germline V gene. The DNA of the CDR3 is TGCAGCGTTGGGGACAATTCCTACGAGCAGTACTTC. Protein product: CSVGDNSYEQYF.

The chain is built from TRBV19 and TRBJ1-4, with D perhaps matching TRBD1 (6 bases). Trimming pared 7 bases from V and 7 bases from J, leaving 16 bases between. The V gene's germline CDR1 is LNHDA and CDR2 SQIVND (reference sequence). CDR3 size: 14 residues. CDR3 amino acids: CASNIGGWPEKLFF. For the CDR3, the DNA is TGTGCCAGTAATATTGGGGGCTGGCCTGAAAAACTGTTTTTT. Full variable domain (outside the CDR3, taken from reference TRBV19 and TRBJ1-4): DGGITQSPKYLFRKEGQNVTLSCEQNLNHDAMYWYRQDPGQGLRLIYYSQIVNDFQKGDIAEGYSVSREKKESFPLTVTSAQKNPTAFYLCASNIGGWPEKLFFGSGTQLSVL.

This chain links TRBV27 with TRBJ2-7; 7 positions agree with TRBD1. V shed 5 bases, J shed 7 bases, and the junction held 11 bases outside the gene matches. CDR1 is MNHEY, CDR2 SMNVEV, per germline (reference sequence). The CDR3 consists of 14 residues. In DNA, the CDR3 is TGTGCCAGCAGTGTTTACAGGGGCGGCCGGGAGCAGTACTTC. It specifies CASSVYRGGREQYF.

Worth noting for this clone: Other DNA variants within this sample encode the same CDR3. This sequence joins TRBV5-1 and TRBJ2-7, with 8 bases lining up with TRBD2. The CDR3 contains 15 residues. Germline V gene data show CDR1 as SGHRS and CDR2 as YFSETQ. V was clipped by 1 base and J by 4 bases; unmatched bases: 7. Here the CDR3 reads CASSLTGGPGYEQYF. CDR3 sequence (DNA): TGCGCCAGCAGCTTGACGGGGGGGCCGGGTTACGAGCAGTACTTC.

J is TRBJ2-1 and V is TRBV18, with 8 bases lining up with TRBD2. The CDR3 runs 12 residues. CDR1 and CDR2 (germline): KGHSH, LQKENI. The CDR3 DNA reads as TGTGCAACTAGCGGTTCCTACAATGAGCAGTTCTTC. The encoded protein is CATSGSYNEQFF.

In its sample, this clone was seen once. V usage is TRBV14 and J usage is TRBJ2-2; no firm D call. Trimming took 4 bases from V and 1 from J, leaving 13 bases between them. The CDR3 contains 16 residues. CDR1 is SGHDN, CDR2 FVKESK, per germline. The CDR3 region has the DNA TGTGCCAGCAGCCCCCTGCGAGCGCAGAACACCGGGGAGCTGTTTTTT. Its translation: CASSPLRAQNTGELFF.

The DNA of the CDR3 is TGTGCCAGTAGTACACAGGGGGCGAGCGAGCAGTACTTC. Encoded protein: CASSTQGASEQYF. The chain carries TRBV19 and TRBJ2-7; 9 bases align to TRBD1. CDR1 is LNHDA, CDR2 SQIVND, per germline (reference sequence). V shed 4 bases and J 6 bases; nucleotides not matched to a gene: 4. The CDR3 extends over 13 amino acids.

Here the CDR3 reads CASSQGGQGKGTQYF. The CDR3 nucleotides are TGTGCCAGCAGCCAGGGGGGACAGGGGAAGGGTACGCAGTATTTT. The V and J genes are TRBV3-1 (or the pseudogene TRBV3-2) and TRBJ2-3; 10 bases agree with TRBD1. V dropped 3 bases and J dropped 8; count of bases not matched to a gene: 8. The CDR3 runs to 15 residues. The germline CDR1 and CDR2 sequences are LGHDT and YNNKEL (reference sequence).

The chain has TRBV3-1 (or the pseudogene TRBV3-2) and TRBJ1-4, with D perhaps matching TRBD1 (5 bases). V was clipped by 9 bases and J by 5 bases, with 16 bases between them. This CDR3 spans 14 amino acids. From germline, CDR1 is LGHDT and CDR2 YNNKEL (reference sequence). CDR3 nucleotide sequence: TGTGCCAGTTCAACATATGGGGCGAATGAAAAACTGTTTTTT. It translates to CASSTYGANEKLFF.

The J gene is TRBJ1-2, the V gene TRBV6-5; 9 bases are a match to TRBD1. After removal of 4 bases from V and 3 bases from J, the junction contained 3 bases not matched to a gene. Germline CDR1 MNHEY, CDR2 SVGAGI. CDR3 length: 14 residues. The chain's CDR3 is CASSSTGGDYGYTF. The CDR3 DNA follows: TGTGCCAGCAGTTCTACAGGGGGCGACTATGGCTACACCTTC.

The chain employs TRBV12-3 or TRBV12-4 and TRBJ1-5, with TRBD1 as a possible D gene (6 bases). This CDR3 region has 13 residues. Trimming pared 3 bases from V and 8 bases from J, leaving 11 bases between. The CDR3, as DNA: TGTGCCAGCAGTTTCCCCGGGACAAAGCCCCAGCATTTT. Its translation: CASSFPGTKPQHF.

The chain uses TRBV7-9 and TRBJ2-1; TRBD2 aligns across 11 bases. CDR1 is SEHNR and CDR2 is FQNEAQ in the germline V gene (reference sequence). The CDR3 consists of 16 residues. The V and J ends lost 6 bases and 1 base, in that order; junction bases with no gene match: 5. This chain's CDR3 is CASRPLAGGSYNEQFF. CDR3 in DNA: TGTGCCAGCAGGCCATTAGCGGGAGGGTCCTACAATGAGCAGTTCTTC. Full variable domain (outside the CDR3, taken from reference TRBV7-9 and TRBJ2-1): DTGVSQNPRHKITKRGQNVTFRCDPISEHNRLYWYRQTLGQGPEFLTYFQNEAQLEKSRLLSDRFSAERPKGSFSTLEIQRTEQGDSAMYLCASRPLAGGSYNEQFFGPGTRLTVL.

The gene calls are TRBV5-4 and TRBJ1-5; 8 bases match TRBD1. The germline CDR1 and CDR2 sequences are SGHNT and YYREEE (reference sequence). With 2 bases clipped from V and 1 base from J, the junction kept 5 bases outside the gene matches. CDR3 length equals 16 residues. The CDR3: CASSFRTGNSNQPQHF. The CDR3 nucleotides read TGTGCCAGCAGCTTCCGGACAGGGAACAGCAATCAGCCCCAGCATTTT. Full variable domain (rest looked up from reference TRBV5-4 and TRBJ1-5): ETGVTQSPTHLIKTRGQQVTLRCSSQSGHNTVSWYQQALGQGPQFIFQYYREEENGRGNFPPRFSGLQFPNYSSELNVNALELDDSALYLCASSFRTGNSNQPQHFGDGTRLSIL.

This clone was observed a single time. The rearrangement joins TRBV9 to TRBJ1-5, with 10 bases lining up with TRBD1. This CDR3 has 16 amino acids. Germline V lookup: CDR1 SGDLS, CDR2 YYNGEE. J gave up 6 bases and V 5 bases, and 11 bases lay outside the gene matches. CDR3 sequence: CASRQRGDRGSQPQHF. The DNA for the CDR3 is TGTGCCAGCAGGCAGCGTGGGGACAGGGGTAGTCAGCCCCAGCATTTT. Together with reference TRBV9 and TRBJ1-5, the CDR3 gives the full variable domain: DSGVTQTPKHLITATGQRVTLRCSPRSGDLSVYWYQQSLDQGLQFLIQYYNGEERAKGNILERFSAQQFPDLHSELNLSSLELGDSALYFCASRQRGDRGSQPQHFGDGTRLSIL.

This clone was observed a handful of times. The gene calls are TRBV5-4 and TRBJ2-1, with 15 bases matching TRBD2. The CDR3 length is 15 residues. CDR1 and CDR2 (germline): SGHNT, YYREEE (reference sequence). Trimming removed 4 bases from V and 10 bases from J; junction bases left unmatched: 6. In DNA form, the CDR3 reads TGTGCCAGCAGCCAGGGACTAGCGGGGGGCAAGGAGCAGTTCTTC. Translating gives CASSQGLAGGKEQFF.

The chain uses TRBV19 and TRBJ2-1; D is perhaps TRBD1 (7 bases). The CDR3 covers 16 residues. V lost 6 bases, J lost 2 bases, and 17 bases lay in between. Germline CDR1 reads LNHDA; CDR2 reads SQIVND (reference sequence). CDR3 residues: CASRIRGDSPYNEQFF. The DNA of the CDR3 is TGTGCCAGTAGGATCCGCGGGGACAGCCCCTACAATGAGCAGTTCTTC.

This chain joins TRBV7-2 and TRBJ2-1; D may be TRBD2 (6 bases). The CDR3 covers 15 residues. V lost 3 bases, J lost 4 bases, and 13 bases lay in between. Germline V gene lookup returns CDR1 SGHTA and CDR2 FQGNSA. As DNA, the CDR3 is TGTGCCAGCAGCTTGATTCCGGGACTGTACAATGAGCAGTTCTTC. It is translated as CASSLIPGLYNEQFF.

The V gene is TRBV5-5, the J gene TRBJ1-1; D perhaps matches TRBD1 (5 bases). V was shortened by 2 bases and J by 0 bases, with 11 bases between the two germline ends. Germline V CDR1 and CDR2: SGHKS, YYEKEE (reference sequence). The CDR3 has 15 residues. CDR3 bases: TGTGCCAGCAGCTTAGGGGTTGGGATGAACACTGAAGCTTTCTTT. The encoded protein is CASSLGVGMNTEAFF.

V is TRBV7-9 and J is TRBJ2-7, with D possibly being TRBD2 (7 bases). V was shortened by 8 bases and J by 5 bases, with 16 bases between the two germline ends. Germline CDR1 reads SEHNR; CDR2 reads FQNEAQ (reference sequence). There are 13 residues in the CDR3. CDR3 region: CASSWGGQDEQYF. CDR3 nucleotide sequence: TGTGCCAGCTCTTGGGGGGGGCAGGACGAGCAGTACTTC. Complete variable domain (other parts from reference TRBV7-9 and TRBJ2-7): DTGVSQNPRHKITKRGQNVTFRCDPISEHNRLYWYRQTLGQGPEFLTYFQNEAQLEKSRLLSDRFSAERPKGSFSTLEIQRTEQGDSAMYLCASSWGGQDEQYFGPGTRLTVT.

A few counts support this clone. The genes are TRBV7-8 and TRBJ1-6; D not resolved. CDR1 SGHVS and CDR2 FQNEAQ come from the germline V gene. The V and J ends lost 5 bases and 10 bases respectively, with 15 bases between them. This CDR3 has 14 residues. The CDR3 region has the DNA TGTGCCAGCAGCGCCGGTGTAGAGGGATCACCCCTCCACTTT. This gives the protein CASSAGVEGSPLHF. The complete variable domain, with remaining parts taken from reference TRBV7-8 and TRBJ1-6, reads GAGVSQSPRYKVAKRGQDVALRCDPISGHVSLFWYQQALGQGPEFLTYFQNEAQLDKSGLPSDRFFAERPEGSVSTLKIQRTQQEDSAVYLCASSAGVEGSPLHFGNGTRLTVT.

As concerns this clone: This CDR3 is also generated by other DNA sequences in the sample. The rearrangement uses TRBV28 and TRBJ2-7, with D tentatively TRBD2 (6 bases). Germline CDR1 reads MDHEN; CDR2 reads SYDVKM. With 2 bases removed from V and 0 bases from J, the gap between germline ends came to 11 bases. The CDR3 is 15 amino acids. As DNA, the CDR3 is TGTGCCAGCAGTTTACCAGACGGGAGCTCCTACGAGCAGTACTTC. Translating gives CASSLPDGSSYEQYF.

The chain combines TRBV11-2 with TRBJ1-4, with TRBD1 as a possible D gene (6 bases). This CDR3 has 16 residues. Germline-derived CDR1 and CDR2 are SGHAT and FQNNGV. V was cut by 3 bases and J by 0 bases, with 11 bases left in between. The CDR3 here is CASSLGGAATNEKLFF. The CDR3, as DNA: TGTGCCAGCAGCTTGGGGGGGGCCGCAACTAATGAAAAACTGTTTTTT.